This T cell receptor (beta chain) comes out of a study of cytomegalovirus exposure and HLA in healthy donors. Overall study findings and caveats: The study designated roughly 160 TCR beta chains cytomegalovirus-associated.

The germline V and J ends were trimmed by 5 bases and 6 bases, with 16 bases remaining between them. Germline loops: CDR1 SEHNR, CDR2 FQNEAQ (reference sequence). This CDR3 is built from 14 residues. On this clone itself: The antigen remains unidentified.

The protocol was immunoSEQ multiplex PCR, while the TCRdb copy is restricted to in-frame clones and leaves out a portion. The sample lists roughly 84,000 clones, roughly 93% seen once, with 2.1% in the top ten. This TCR was sampled from a man between 25 and 39 years old in good health and CMV-seronegative. The sample taken for sequencing was PBMCs. The gene calls are TRBV7-9 and TRBJ1-1; D perhaps matches TRBD1 (6 bases). This CDR3 is CASSPRGGNSEAFF. DNA of the CDR3: TGTGCCAGCAGCCCCCGGGGGGGCAACTCTGAAGCTTTCTTT.